This T cell receptor beta chain was observed in a study of control samples from healthy donors and cancer patients. The CDR3 consists of 12 residues. In germline, CDR1 is DFQATT, CDR2 SNEGSKA (reference sequence). The V end was cut by 3 bases, the J end by 4 bases, with 9 bases between. The data were produced by immunoSEQ multiplex PCR, yet TCRdb's version contains in-frame clones alone and is incomplete. The sample carries some 5,600 clones, about four fifths recorded once. This receptor was taken from a female donor with lung cancer. The V call is TRBV20-1, the J call TRBJ1-2, with D perhaps TRBD1 (5 bases). Source material: formalin-fixed, paraffin-embedded tissue. The DNA of the CDR3 is TGCAGTGCTAGTTACCAGGGCTATGGCTACACCTTC. The encoded protein is CSASYQGYGYTF.